These T cell receptor beta chains were read from a single sample in a study of shared clonotypes between healthy human individuals. Some clones are missing from TCRdb's copy, which holds only in-frame ones; the method was immunoSEQ multiplex PCR. The repertoire has 600,000 or so clones, approximately 96% of them found once; the top ten carry over 0.1%. Sequenced sample: naive CD8+ T cells sorted from blood. The receptor set was obtained from a woman in her 30s in good health. CDR3s include the opening cysteine and the closing phenylalanine or tryptophan. D genes are given only for firm matches. The listing skips clone size in some rows; elsewhere it reads once, few, many or a size class.

clone size	V gene	J gene	D gene	CDR3 protein	CDR3 DNA
.	TRBV5-6	TRBJ1-2	.	CASSLGGGPPDYGYTF	TGTGCCAGCAGCTTGGGCGGGGGCCCCCCTGATTATGGCTACACCTTC
.	TRBV6-6	TRBJ1-5	TRBD1	CASSYNRGDNQPQHF	TGTGCCAGCAGTTACAACAGGGGGGATAATCAGCCCCAGCATTTT
.	TRBV2	TRBJ2-7	.	CASTPRVDSYEQYF	TGTGCCAGCACCCCCAGGGTCGACTCTTACGAGCAGTACTTC
.	TRBV28	TRBJ2-1	TRBD2	CASSLYASGGSSYNEQFF	TGTGCCAGCAGTTTATATGCTAGCGGGGGGAGCTCCTACAATGAGCAGTTCTTC
.	TRBV7-9	TRBJ2-7	TRBD1	CASSLGQGDSYEQYF	TGTGCCAGCAGCTTAGGACAGGGGGACTCCTACGAGCAGTACTTC
.	TRBV4-1	TRBJ2-7	.	CASSQKRSSYEQYF	TGCGCCAGCAGCCAAAAAAGGAGCTCCTACGAGCAGTACTTC
.	TRBV4-1	TRBJ1-5	.	CASSQGGSNQPQHF	TGCGCCAGCAGCCAAGGAGGGAGCAATCAGCCCCAGCATTTT
once	TRBV6-5	TRBJ2-7	.	CARFLDEQYF	TGTGCCAGATTCCTGGACGAGCAGTACTTC
.	TRBV10-3	TRBJ2-1	.	CAIAGSGYNEQFF	TGTGCCATCGCGGGATCAGGCTACAATGAGCAGTTCTTC
.	TRBV5-6	TRBJ1-5	TRBD1	CASSLFGTDNQPQHF	TGTGCCAGCAGCTTGTTCGGGACAGACAATCAGCCCCAGCATTTT
.	TRBV29-1	TRBJ2-7	TRBD1	CSVELRTGGNEQYF	TGCAGCGTTGAGCTTAGGACAGGGGGTAACGAGCAGTACTTC
.	TRBV6-4	TRBJ1-2	TRBD1	CASSEGTGGGYGYTF	TGTGCCAGCAGTGAAGGGACAGGGGGCGGCTATGGCTACACCTTC
.	TRBV19	TRBJ1-4	.	CASSPQGYATNEKLFF	TGTGCCAGTAGTCCGCAGGGTTATGCAACTAATGAAAAACTGTTTTTT
.	TRBV28	TRBJ2-3	TRBD1	CASSSRQGVTDTQYF	TGTGCCAGCAGTTCCAGACAGGGAGTAACAGATACGCAGTATTTT
.	TRBV21-1	TRBJ1-1	.	CASSKRVEKGNTEAFF	TGTGCCAGCAGCAAAAGGGTAGAAAAGGGGAACACTGAAGCTTTCTTT
.	TRBV12-2	TRBJ1-1	.	CASRLGGRGPNTEAFF	TGTGCAAGTCGCTTAGGGGGCAGGGGGCCGAACACTGAAGCTTTCTTT
.	TRBV6-5	TRBJ2-3	.	CASSYSYRDTQYF	TGTGCCAGCAGTTACTCGTACCGAGATACGCAGTATTTT
.	TRBV7-9	TRBJ1-5	.	CASSPQGAGNQPQHF	TGTGCCAGCAGCCCACAAGGAGCGGGCAATCAGCCCCAGCATTTT
.	TRBV28	TRBJ2-7	.	CASSLRGVEQYF	TGTGCCAGCAGTTTAAGAGGGGTCGAGCAGTACTTC
.	TRBV13	TRBJ2-1	TRBD2	CASSLAPGLAADEQFF	TGTGCCAGCAGCTTAGCCCCGGGACTAGCGGCTGATGAGCAGTTCTTC
once	TRBV28	TRBJ1-6	.	CASSLYPRGSPLHF	TGTGCCAGCAGTCTCTATCCCCGGGGTTCACCCCTCCACTTT
.	TRBV7-6	TRBJ2-1	.	CASSLALGDEEQFF	TGTGCCAGCAGCTTAGCGCTCGGGGATGAGGAGCAGTTCTTC
.	TRBV14	TRBJ2-7	.	CASSLVRAGYEQYF	TGTGCCAGCAGCCTCGTGAGGGCGGGATACGAGCAGTACTTC
.	TRBV5-1	TRBJ1-5	.	CASSWEGGNQPQHF	TGCGCCAGCAGCTGGGAGGGGGGCAATCAGCCCCAGCATTTT
.	TRBV4-1	TRBJ2-2	TRBD2	CASSPLVVAGDNTGELFF	TGCGCCAGCAGCCCCCTAGTGGTAGCGGGAGACAACACCGGGGAGCTGTTTTTT
.	TRBV5-1	TRBJ2-5	.	CASSLQSGSQETQYF	TGCGCCAGCAGCTTGCAGTCCGGGAGCCAAGAGACCCAGTACTTC
.	TRBV7-9	TRBJ2-7	.	CASSLALGSSYEQYF	TGTGCCAGCAGCTTAGCGCTTGGGAGCTCCTACGAGCAGTACTTC
once	TRBV27	TRBJ2-3	.	CASWGKGRTDTQYF	TGTGCCAGCTGGGGAAAGGGCCGCACAGATACGCAGTATTTT
.	TRBV11-2	TRBJ2-5	TRBD2	CASSLDQVLAVQETQYF	TGTGCCAGCAGCTTAGATCAAGTACTAGCGGTCCAAGAGACCCAGTACTTC